This T cell receptor beta chain emerged from a study of blood T cell repertoires in COVID-19. Study-wide background: Specimens from acute and convalescent COVID-19 originated in the United States, Italy and Spain. T cells, B-cell-depleted T cells, or PBMCs supplied cDNA or gDNA.

From germline, CDR1 is MNHEY and CDR2 SVGAGI. The CDR3 covers 14 residues. V lost 10 bases, J lost 3 bases, and 10 bases stayed unmatched. The authors' processing: Estimated nucleated cell counts came from reference gene primer amplification. Clones were read by immunoSEQ multiplex PCR, and TCRdb kept only the in-frame ones, dropping some. V and J calls and clone size are copied from that table; D and trimming were computed from the DNA. The sample carries approximately 61,000 clones, about 76% recorded once. This TCR was recovered from a human donor in a cohort sampled during active COVID-19. The chain couples TRBV6-5 to TRBJ1-1, with TRBD1 matching 8 bases. The specimen sequenced was peripheral blood. CDR3 amino acids: CATRDRSKDTEAFF. The DNA for the CDR3 is TGTGCCACAAGGGACAGGTCAAAAGACACTGAAGCTTTCTTT.